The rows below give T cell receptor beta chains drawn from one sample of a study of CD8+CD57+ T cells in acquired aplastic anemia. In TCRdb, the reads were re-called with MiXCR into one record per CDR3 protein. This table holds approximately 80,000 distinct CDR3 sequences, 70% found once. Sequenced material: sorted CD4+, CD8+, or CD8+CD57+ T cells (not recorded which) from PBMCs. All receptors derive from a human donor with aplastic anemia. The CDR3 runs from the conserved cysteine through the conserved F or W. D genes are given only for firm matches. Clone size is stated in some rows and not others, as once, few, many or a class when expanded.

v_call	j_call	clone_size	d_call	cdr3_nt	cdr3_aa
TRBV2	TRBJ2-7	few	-	TGTGCCAGCAGTAGCTCGCGCACACAATACGAGCAGTACTTC	CASSSSRTQYEQYF
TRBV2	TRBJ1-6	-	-	TGTGCCAGCAGCCTTAGAGGGACAACGTCACCCCTCCACTTT	CASSLRGTTSPLHF
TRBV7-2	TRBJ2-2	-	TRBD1	TGTGCCAGCAGCTTGGACAGGGCATCCGGGGAGCTGTTTTTT	CASSLDRASGELFF
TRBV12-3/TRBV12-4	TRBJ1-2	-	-	TGTGCCAGCAGTTTTGATAGGGTTGGGCCCTATGGCTACACCTTC	CASSFDRVGPYGYTF
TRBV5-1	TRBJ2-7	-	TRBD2	TGCGCCAGCAGCTTGGAAACGGGAGGGCCAGGTTTTGAGCAGTACTTC	CASSLETGGPGFEQYF
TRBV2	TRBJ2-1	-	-	TGTGCCAGCAGTGAAGTGGTCTACAATGAGCAGTTCTTC	CASSEVVYNEQFF
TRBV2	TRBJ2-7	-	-	TGTGCCTCAGGGGGGTACGAGCAGTACTTC	CASGGYEQYF
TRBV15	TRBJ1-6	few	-	TGTGCCACCAGCGTACCCGGGACATTCCGCACCCTCCACTTT	CATSVPGTFRTLHF
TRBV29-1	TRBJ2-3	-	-	TGCAGCGTTGGATCAGATACGCAGTATTTT	CSVGSDTQYF
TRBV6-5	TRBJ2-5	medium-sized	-	TGTGCCAGCAGTTACTCAACACTAGCCCAAGAGACCCAGTACTTC	CASSYSTLAQETQYF
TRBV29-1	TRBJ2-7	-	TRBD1	TGCAGCAGTTACTTGGACAGGGGACTCCACGAGCAGTACTTC	CSSYLDRGLHEQYF
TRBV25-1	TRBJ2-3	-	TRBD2	TGTGCCAGCAGTGATGGGGCGGGGGAACCCACAGATACGCAGTATTTT	CASSDGAGEPTDTQYF
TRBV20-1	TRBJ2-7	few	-	TGCAGTGCTTTCCCGGGACGGGCAGGGAGCCACGAGCAGTACTTC	CSAFPGRAGSHEQYF
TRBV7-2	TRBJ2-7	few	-	TGTGCCAGCAGCTTCCGGACAGTCTCCTACGAGCAGTACTTC	CASSFRTVSYEQYF
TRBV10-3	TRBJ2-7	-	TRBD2	TGTGCCAGCAGTCTAGCGGGAGCCACCTACGAGCAGTACTTC	CASSLAGATYEQYF
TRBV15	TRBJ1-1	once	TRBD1	TGTGCCACCAGCAGACCAGGACAGGGAGGAACTGAAGCTTTCTTT	CATSRPGQGGTEAFF
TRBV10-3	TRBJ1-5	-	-	TGTGCCATCAGTGAGATTGGACAGAAGCCTAATCAGCCCCAGCATTTT	CAISEIGQKPNQPQHF
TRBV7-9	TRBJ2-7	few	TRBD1	TGTGCCAGCAGCTTAGTTGGGACAGGGGGCCCGGAGCAGTACTTC	CASSLVGTGGPEQYF
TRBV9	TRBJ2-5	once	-	TGTGCCAGCAGCGCCCCCGTCGGAGACGTACAAGAGACCCAGTACTTC	CASSAPVGDVQETQYF
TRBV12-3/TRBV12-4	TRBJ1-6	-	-	TGTGCCAGCAGTTTCGGGGATCATTCACCCCTCCACTTT	CASSFGDHSPLHF
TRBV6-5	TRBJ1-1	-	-	TGTGCCAGCAGTCACCTTGGACCCGTCGGTAACACTGAAGCTTTCTTT	CASSHLGPVGNTEAFF
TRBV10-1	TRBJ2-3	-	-	TGCGCCAGCAGTGGACAGCCAGGAAGCGGTTATAGCACAGATACGCAGTATTTT	CASSGQPGSGYSTDTQYF
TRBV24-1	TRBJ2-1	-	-	TGTGCCACCAGTGACCAAACTCCCACCGGGCGCAATGAGCAGTTCTTC	CATSDQTPTGRNEQFF
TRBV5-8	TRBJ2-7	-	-	TGTGCCAGCAGCTCGCGGTCAGGGGAGCGCGAGCAGTACTTC	CASSSRSGEREQYF
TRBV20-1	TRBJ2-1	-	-	TGCAGTGCTAGGCGGACGGGGGAGCAGTTCTTC	CSARRTGEQFF
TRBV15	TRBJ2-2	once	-	TGTGCCACCAGCAGAGATGGGGACCCGCGCACCGGGGAGCTGTTTTTT	CATSRDGDPRTGELFF
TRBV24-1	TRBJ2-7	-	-	TGTGCCACCAGTGTTCGGGACGAGCAGTACTTC	CATSVRDEQYF
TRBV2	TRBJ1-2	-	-	TGTGCCAGCAGAGTAGGGGGCTATGGCTACACCTTC	CASRVGGYGYTF
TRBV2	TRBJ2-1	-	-	TGTGCCAGCCATCGGGGAAATGAGCAGTTCTTC	CASHRGNEQFF
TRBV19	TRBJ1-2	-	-	TGTGCCAGTAAGGAGTATAACTATGGCTACACCTTC	CASKEYNYGYTF
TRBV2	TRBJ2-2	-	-	TGTGCCAGCAGTGACAGGGGGGACGACACCGGGGAGCTGTTTTTT	CASSDRGDDTGELFF
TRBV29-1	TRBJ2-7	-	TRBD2	TGCAGCGCCACTAGCGGGAGCTACGAGCAGTACTTC	CSATSGSYEQYF
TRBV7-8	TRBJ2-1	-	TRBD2	TGTGCCAGCAGCTTAATAGCGGGGGTTTACAATGAGCAGTTCTTC	CASSLIAGVYNEQFF
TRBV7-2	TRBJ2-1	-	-	TGTGCCAGCAGCTTAGCGTGTAGAGATGAGCAGTTCTTC	CASSLACRDEQFF
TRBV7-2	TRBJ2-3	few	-	TGTGCCAGCAGCTTAGGACATTTT	CASSLGHF
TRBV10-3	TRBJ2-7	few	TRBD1	TGTGCCATCAGGGGGACAGGTTCCTCCTACGAGCAGTACTTC	CAIRGTGSSYEQYF
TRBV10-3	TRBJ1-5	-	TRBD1	TGTGCCATCAGGGACAGGGGGCAATATCAGCCCCAGCATTTT	CAIRDRGQYQPQHF
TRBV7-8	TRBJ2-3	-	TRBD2	TGTGCCAGCAGCTTCCTCTCGACTAGCGGGGGACATACGCAGTATTTT	CASSFLSTSGGHTQYF
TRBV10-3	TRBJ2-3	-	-	TGTGCCATCAGCCTTACTAGGTTGGGTCACGCAGATACGCAGTATTTT	CAISLTRLGHADTQYF
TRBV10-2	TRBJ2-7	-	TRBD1	TGCGCCACCCGGGACAGATCCTACGAGCAGTACTTC	CATRDRSYEQYF
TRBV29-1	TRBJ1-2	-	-	TGCAGCGTTGATGAGGGTGGAGGCTCTGGCTACACCTTC	CSVDEGGGSGYTF
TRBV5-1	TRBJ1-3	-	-	TGCGCCAGCAGCTCGACCGCTTCTGGAAACACCATATATTTT	CASSSTASGNTIYF
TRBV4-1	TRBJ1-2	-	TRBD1	TGCGCCAGCAGCCAAGAAACCGGGACAGGGGTGAAGGATGGCTACACCTTC	CASSQETGTGVKDGYTF
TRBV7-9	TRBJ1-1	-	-	TGTGCCAGCAGCTTGTACAAGAACACTGAAGCTTTCTTT	CASSLYKNTEAFF
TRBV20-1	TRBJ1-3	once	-	TGCAGTGCGATAAGGGAGAGCTCTGGAAACACCATATATTTT	CSAIRESSGNTIYF
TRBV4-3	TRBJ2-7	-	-	TGCGCCAGCAGCCAAGCGGTGCTGGGCTACGAGCAGTACTTC	CASSQAVLGYEQYF
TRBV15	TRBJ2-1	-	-	TGTGCCACCAGCAGAGATCTCCCGCGACTTGCCGAGCAGTTCTTC	CATSRDLPRLAEQFF
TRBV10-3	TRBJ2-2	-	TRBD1	TGTGCCATCAGTGGGACAGGGATGAACACCGGGGAGCTGTTTTTT	CAISGTGMNTGELFF
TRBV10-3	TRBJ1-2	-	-	TGTGCCATCAGTGTAGAAGAGGACGCAATCGGGAACTATGGCTACACCTTC	CAISVEEDAIGNYGYTF
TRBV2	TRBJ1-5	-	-	TGTGCCAGCACCCTCGGTCGGAGCCGTAATCAGCCCCAGCATTTT	CASTLGRSRNQPQHF
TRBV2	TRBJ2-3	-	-	TGTGCCAGCATCCTAGTGGAGGGGGCCAGCCCCACAGATACGCAGTATTTT	CASILVEGASPTDTQYF
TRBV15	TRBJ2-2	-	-	TGTGCCACCAGCAGAGATCGGGGAAGCTACACCGGGGAGCTGTTTTTT	CATSRDRGSYTGELFF
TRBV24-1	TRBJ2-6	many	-	TGTGCCACCTTCAGGGTCGCTGGGGCCAACGTCCTGACTTTC	CATFRVAGANVLTF
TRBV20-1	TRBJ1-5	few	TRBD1	TGCAGTGCCTGGGACAGGTTAGGGCAGCCCCAGCATTTT	CSAWDRLGQPQHF
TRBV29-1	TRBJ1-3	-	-	TGCAGCGCGGGCTTTTTCGGAAACACCATATATTTT	CSAGFFGNTIYF
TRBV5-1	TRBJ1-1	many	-	TGCGCCAGCAGCTTGGTCTCACAGGGCGCCTTTGAAGCTTTCTTT	CASSLVSQGAFEAFF
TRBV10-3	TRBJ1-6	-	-	TGTGCCATCAGTGCTCCGGACGATAATTCACCCCTCCACTTT	CAISAPDDNSPLHF
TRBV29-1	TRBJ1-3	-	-	TGCAGCGTTGATGGTTCAGGAAACACCATATATTTT	CSVDGSGNTIYF